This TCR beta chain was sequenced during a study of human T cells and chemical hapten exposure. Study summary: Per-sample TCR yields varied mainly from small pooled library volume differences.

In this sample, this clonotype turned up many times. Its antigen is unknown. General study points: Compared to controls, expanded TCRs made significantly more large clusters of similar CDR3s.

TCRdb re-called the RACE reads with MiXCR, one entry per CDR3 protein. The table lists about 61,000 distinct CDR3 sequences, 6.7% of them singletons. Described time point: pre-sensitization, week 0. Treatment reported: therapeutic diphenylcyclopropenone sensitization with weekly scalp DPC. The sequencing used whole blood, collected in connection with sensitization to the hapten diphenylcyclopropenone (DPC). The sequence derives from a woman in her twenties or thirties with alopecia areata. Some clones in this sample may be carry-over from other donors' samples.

The CDR3 DNA reads TGCGCCAGCAGTGAGTATGGTCCAGAGAACACTGAAGCTTTCTTT. Protein product: CASSEYGPENTEAFF. The rearrangement uses TRBV10-2 and TRBJ1-1; D gene ambiguous. Germline V gene lookup returns CDR1 WSHSY and CDR2 SAAADI. Trimming cost V 1 base and J 1 base, with 10 bases left between them. The CDR3 has 15 amino acids.